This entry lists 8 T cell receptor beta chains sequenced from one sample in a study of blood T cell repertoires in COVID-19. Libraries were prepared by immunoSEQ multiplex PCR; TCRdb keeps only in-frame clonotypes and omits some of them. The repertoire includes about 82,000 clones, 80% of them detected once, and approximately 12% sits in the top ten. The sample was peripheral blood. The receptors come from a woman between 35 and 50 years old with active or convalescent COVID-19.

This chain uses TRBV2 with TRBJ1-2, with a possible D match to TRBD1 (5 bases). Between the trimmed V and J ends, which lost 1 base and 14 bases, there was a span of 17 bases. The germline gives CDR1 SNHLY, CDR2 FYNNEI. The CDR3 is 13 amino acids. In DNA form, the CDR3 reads TGTGCCAGCAGTGAAGTCGGAGGGGAACGTGGGACCTTC. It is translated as CASSEVGGERGTF. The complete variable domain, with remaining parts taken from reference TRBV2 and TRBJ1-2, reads EPEVTQTPSHQVTQMGQEVILRCVPISNHLYFYWYRQILGQKVEFLVSFYNNEISEKSEIFDDQFSVERPDGSNFTLKIRSTKLEDSAMYFCASSEVGGERGTFGSGTRLTVV.

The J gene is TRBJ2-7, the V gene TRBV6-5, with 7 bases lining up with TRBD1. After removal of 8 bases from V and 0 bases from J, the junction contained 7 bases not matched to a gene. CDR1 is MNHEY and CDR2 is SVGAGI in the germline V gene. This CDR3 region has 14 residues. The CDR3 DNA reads TGTGCCAGCCGATCCGGGACAGCCTCCTACGAGCAGTACTTC. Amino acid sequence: CASRSGTASYEQYF.

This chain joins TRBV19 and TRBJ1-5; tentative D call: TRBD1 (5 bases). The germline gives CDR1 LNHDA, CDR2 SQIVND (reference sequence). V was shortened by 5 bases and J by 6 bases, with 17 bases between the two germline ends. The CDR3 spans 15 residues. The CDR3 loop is CASSFVTTVGQPQHF. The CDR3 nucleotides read TGTGCCAGTAGTTTTGTTACGACAGTAGGTCAGCCCCAGCATTTT.

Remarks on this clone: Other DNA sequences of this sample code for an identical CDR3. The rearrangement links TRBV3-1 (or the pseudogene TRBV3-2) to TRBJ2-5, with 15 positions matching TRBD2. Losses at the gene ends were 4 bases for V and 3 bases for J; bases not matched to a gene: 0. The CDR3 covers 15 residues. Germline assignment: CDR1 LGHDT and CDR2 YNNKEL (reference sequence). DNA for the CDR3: TGTGCCAGCAGCCGGACTAGCGGGAGGGAAGAGACCCAGTACTTC. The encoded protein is CASSRTSGREETQYF.

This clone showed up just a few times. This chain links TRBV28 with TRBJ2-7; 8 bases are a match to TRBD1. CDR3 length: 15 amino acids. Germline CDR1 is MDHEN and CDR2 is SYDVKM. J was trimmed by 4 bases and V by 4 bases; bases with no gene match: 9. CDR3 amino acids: CASSSPQGARYEQYF. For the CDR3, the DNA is TGTGCCAGCAGTTCGCCCCAGGGGGCTCGTTACGAGCAGTACTTC.

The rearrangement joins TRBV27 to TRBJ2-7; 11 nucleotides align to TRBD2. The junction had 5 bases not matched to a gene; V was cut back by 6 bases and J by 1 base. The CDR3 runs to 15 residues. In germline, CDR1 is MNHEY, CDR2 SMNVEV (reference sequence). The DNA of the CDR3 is TGTGCCAGCAGCCCTCTAGCGGGGGGATCCTACGAGCAGTACTTC. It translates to CASSPLAGGSYEQYF.

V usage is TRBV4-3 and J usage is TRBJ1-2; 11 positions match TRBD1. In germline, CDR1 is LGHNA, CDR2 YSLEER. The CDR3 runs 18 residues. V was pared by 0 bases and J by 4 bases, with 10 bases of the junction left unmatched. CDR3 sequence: CASSQDLSGTGGGYGYTF. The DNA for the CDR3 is TGCGCCAGCAGCCAAGACCTCTCCGGGACAGGGGGAGGCTATGGCTACACCTTC.

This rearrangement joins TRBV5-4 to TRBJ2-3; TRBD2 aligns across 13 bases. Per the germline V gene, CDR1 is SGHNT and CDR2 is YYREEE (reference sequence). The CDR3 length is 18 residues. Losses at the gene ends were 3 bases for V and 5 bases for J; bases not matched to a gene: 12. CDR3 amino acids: CASSSGPGTSGVVDTQYF. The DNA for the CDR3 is TGTGCCAGCAGCTCTGGGCCTGGGACTAGCGGGGTGGTAGATACGCAGTATTTT. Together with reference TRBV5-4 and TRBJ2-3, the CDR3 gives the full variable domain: ETGVTQSPTHLIKTRGQQVTLRCSSQSGHNTVSWYQQALGQGPQFIFQYYREEENGRGNFPPRFSGLQFPNYSSELNVNALELDDSALYLCASSSGPGTSGVVDTQYFGPGTRLTVL.